The clone carrying this T cell receptor (beta chain) occurred a few times. The sample belongs to a study of blood T cells in healthy people across ages. With 4 bases removed from V and 2 bases from J, the gap between germline ends came to 9 bases. The germline V gene encodes CDR1 MNHEY and CDR2 SMNVEV (reference sequence). This CDR3 comprises 13 residues. Through a sample-barcoded 5' primer and a J-beta primer mix, a second PCR was run for roughly 6 to 11 cycles. TCRdb reanalysed the 5' RACE reads using MiXCR and keeps one entry per CDR3 protein. The sample has roughly 1,500,000 distinct CDR3 sequences, roughly a third seen once; the top ten hold around 11%.

Sequencing was performed on blood. The receptor was derived from a woman aged 25 to 39 in good health. The chain is built from TRBV27 and TRBJ2-7, with a weak D call TRBD2 (6 bases). The CDR3, as DNA: TGTGCCAGCAGTTACAGGAGGGCCTACGAGCAGTACTTC. Translation gives CASSYRRAYEQYF.